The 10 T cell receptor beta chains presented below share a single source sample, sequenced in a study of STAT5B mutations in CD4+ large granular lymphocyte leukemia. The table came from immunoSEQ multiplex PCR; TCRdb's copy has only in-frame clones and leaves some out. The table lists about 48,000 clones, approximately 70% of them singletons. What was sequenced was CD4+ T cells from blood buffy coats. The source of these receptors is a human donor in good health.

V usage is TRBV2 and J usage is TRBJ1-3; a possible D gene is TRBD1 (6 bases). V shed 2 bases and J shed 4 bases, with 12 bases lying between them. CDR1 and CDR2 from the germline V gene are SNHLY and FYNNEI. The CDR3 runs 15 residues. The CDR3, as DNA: TGTGCCAGCAGTGAATCCGCAGGGACAGGAAACACCATATATTTT. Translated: CASSESAGTGNTIYF.

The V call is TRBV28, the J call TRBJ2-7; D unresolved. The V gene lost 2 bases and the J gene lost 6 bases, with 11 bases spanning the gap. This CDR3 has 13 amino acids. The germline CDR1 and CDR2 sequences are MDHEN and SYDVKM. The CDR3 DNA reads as TGTGCCAGCAGTTTAGGATCCGGACCCGAGCAGTACTTC. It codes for CASSLGSGPEQYF.

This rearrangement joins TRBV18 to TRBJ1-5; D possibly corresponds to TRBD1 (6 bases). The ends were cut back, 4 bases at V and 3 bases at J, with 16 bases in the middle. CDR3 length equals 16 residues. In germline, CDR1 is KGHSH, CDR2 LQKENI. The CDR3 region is CASSLRMGGANQPQHF. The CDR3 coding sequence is TGTGCCAGCTCACTTCGAATGGGGGGGGCCAATCAGCCCCAGCATTTT.

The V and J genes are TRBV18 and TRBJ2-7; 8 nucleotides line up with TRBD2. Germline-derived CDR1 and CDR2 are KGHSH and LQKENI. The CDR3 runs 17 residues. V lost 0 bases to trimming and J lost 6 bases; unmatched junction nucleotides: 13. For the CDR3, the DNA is TGTGCCAGCTCACCACCGAGCGGGGGTGCTGGCTTGCGCGAGCAGTACGTC. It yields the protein CASSPPSGGAGLREQYV.

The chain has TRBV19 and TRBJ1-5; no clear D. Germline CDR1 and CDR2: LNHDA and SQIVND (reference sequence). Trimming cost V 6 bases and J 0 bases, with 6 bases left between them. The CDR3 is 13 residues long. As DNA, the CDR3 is TGTGCCAGTAGCTCCACTAGCAATCAGCCCCAGCATTTT. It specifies CASSSTSNQPQHF.

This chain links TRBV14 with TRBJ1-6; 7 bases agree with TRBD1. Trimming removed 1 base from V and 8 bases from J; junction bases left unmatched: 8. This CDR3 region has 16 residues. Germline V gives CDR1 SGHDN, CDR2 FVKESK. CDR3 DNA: TGTGCCAGCAGCCAAGGAGGGGGCTTGAGACATTCACCCCTCCACTTT. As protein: CASSQGGGLRHSPLHF.

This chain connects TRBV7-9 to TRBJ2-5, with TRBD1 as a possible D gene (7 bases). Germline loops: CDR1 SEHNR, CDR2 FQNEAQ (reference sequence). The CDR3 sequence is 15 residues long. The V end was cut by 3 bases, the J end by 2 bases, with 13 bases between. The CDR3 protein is CASSLVQGGQETQYF. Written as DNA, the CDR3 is TGTGCCAGCAGCTTGGTGCAGGGGGGACAAGAGACCCAGTACTTC.

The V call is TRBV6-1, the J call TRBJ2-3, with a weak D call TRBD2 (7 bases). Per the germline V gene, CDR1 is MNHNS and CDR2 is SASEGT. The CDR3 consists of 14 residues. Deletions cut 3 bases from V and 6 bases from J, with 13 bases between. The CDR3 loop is CASSEWGGPDTQYF. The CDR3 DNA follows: TGTGCCAGCAGTGAGTGGGGGGGGCCCGATACGCAGTATTTT.

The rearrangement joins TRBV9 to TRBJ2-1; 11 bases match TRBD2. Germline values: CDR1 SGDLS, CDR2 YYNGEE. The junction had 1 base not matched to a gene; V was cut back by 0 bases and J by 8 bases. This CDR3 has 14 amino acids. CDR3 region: CASSVGSGGDEQFF. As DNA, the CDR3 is TGTGCCAGCAGCGTAGGTAGCGGGGGGGATGAGCAGTTCTTC.

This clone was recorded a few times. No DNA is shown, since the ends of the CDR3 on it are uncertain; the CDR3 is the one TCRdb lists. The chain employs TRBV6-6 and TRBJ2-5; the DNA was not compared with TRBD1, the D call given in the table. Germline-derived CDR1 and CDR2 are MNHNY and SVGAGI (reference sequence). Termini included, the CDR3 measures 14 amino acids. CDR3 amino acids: CASSTSTGVETQYF.